This TCR beta chain was identified during a study of Ad26.COV2.S vaccination and SARS-CoV-2 variants. Whole-study findings and limits: Analyses of TCR breadth and depth may have underestimated total T cell responses. Whether participants received vaccine or placebo, their non-spike TCR breadth was similar. Substantial breadth was reportedly displayed by spike-specific CD8+ and CD4+ T cell responses after vaccination. People given the vaccine had a wider spike-specific TCR breadth than placebo recipients did.

About this clone: As yet, its antigen is unknown.

Germline CDR1 and CDR2: SGHVS and FNYEAQ. The CDR3 length is 16 residues. V lost 4 bases, J lost 2 bases, and 17 bases lay in between. Some clones are missing from TCRdb's copy, which holds only in-frame ones; the method was immunoSEQ multiplex PCR. Of fewer than 150,000 clones detected, 86% appear once; the ten largest clones hold less than 6%. This TCR derives from a human donor who had recovered from COVID-19. The sample here was peripheral blood, taken after recovery from COVID-19. This sequence joins TRBV7-6 and TRBJ1-1; D call uncertain. In DNA, the CDR3 is TGTGCCAGCAGCTCCCTTGGTTTACAGTTTAACACTGAAGCTTTCTTT. Translated: CASSSLGLQFNTEAFF.